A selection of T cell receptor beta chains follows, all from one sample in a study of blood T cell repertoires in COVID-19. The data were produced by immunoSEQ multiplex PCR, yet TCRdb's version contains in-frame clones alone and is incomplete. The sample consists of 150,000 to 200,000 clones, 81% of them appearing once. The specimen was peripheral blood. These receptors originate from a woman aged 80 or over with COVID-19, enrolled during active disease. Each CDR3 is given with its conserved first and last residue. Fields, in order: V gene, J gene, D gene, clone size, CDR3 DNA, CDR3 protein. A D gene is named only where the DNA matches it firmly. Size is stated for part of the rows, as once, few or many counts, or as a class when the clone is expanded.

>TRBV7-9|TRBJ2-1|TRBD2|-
TGTGCCAGCAGCTCGGGACTAGTGACGTTCAAATACAATGAGCAGTTCTTC
CASSSGLVTFKYNEQFF
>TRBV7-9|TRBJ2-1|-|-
TGTGCCAGCAGCTTGTCCCAGTACAATGAGCAGTTCTTC
CASSLSQYNEQFF
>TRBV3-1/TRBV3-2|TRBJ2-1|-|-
TGTGCCAGCAGCCAATTCGTCGGGAAAATAGGTTGGGTACTTTACAATGAGCAGTTCTTC
CASSQFVGKIGWVLYNEQFF
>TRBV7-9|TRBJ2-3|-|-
TGTGCCAGCAGCTTGGGTCTAGCCCAAAGCACAGATACGCAGTATTTT
CASSLGLAQSTDTQYF
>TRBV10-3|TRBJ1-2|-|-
TGTGCCATCAGTGAAAGGGAGGACTATGGCTACACCTTC
CAISEREDYGYTF
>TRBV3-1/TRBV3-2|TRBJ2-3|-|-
TGTGCCAGCAGCCAAGTGGGCGGGGACGATACGCAGTATTTT
CASSQVGGDDTQYF
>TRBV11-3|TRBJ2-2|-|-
TGTGCCAGCAGCTCTCAGGGGTCCACCGGGGAGCTGTTTTTT
CASSSQGSTGELFF
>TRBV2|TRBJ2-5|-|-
TGTGCCAGCAGGGGCAGGGAAGAGACCCAGTACTTC
CASRGREETQYF
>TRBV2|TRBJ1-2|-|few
TGTGCCAGCATTCTAGAAGGCGGAGGGCTAGGCTACACCTTC
CASILEGGGLGYTF
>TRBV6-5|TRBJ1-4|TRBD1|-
TGTGCCAGCAGTTACGACAGGGGGCTAGGGGAAAAACTGTTTTTT
CASSYDRGLGEKLFF
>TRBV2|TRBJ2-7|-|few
TGTGCCAGCAAACGGGACGACGGGGGTGGGCAGTACTTC
CASKRDDGGGQYF
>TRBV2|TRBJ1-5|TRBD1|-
TGTGCCAGCAGGGGACAGGGGCCCGAGAGGCCCCAGCATTTT
CASRGQGPERPQHF
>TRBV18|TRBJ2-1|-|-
TGTGCCAGCTCACCAGGACTTAACAATGAGCAGTTCTTC
CASSPGLNNEQFF
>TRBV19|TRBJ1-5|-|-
TGTGCCAGTAGTGCTAAACAGGGCAGAAATCAGCCCCAGCATTTT
CASSAKQGRNQPQHF
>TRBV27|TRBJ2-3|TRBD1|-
TGTGCCAGCAGTTTTCTCACCCGGACAGGGGGTTGGGCAGATACGCAGTATTTT
CASSFLTRTGGWADTQYF
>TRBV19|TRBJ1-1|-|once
TGTGCCAGTAGTACGACCCACAAGAATTACGCCCCTAGAATGAACACTGAAGCTTTCTTT
CASSTTHKNYAPRMNTEAFF
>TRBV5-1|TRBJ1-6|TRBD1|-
TGCGCCAGCAGCCTTGGGACAGGGAATAATTCACCCCTCCACTTT
CASSLGTGNNSPLHF
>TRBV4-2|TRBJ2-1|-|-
TGTGCCAGCAGCCAAGAGCTGGCGCGTAGGGTGCGGGATGAGCAGTTCTTC
CASSQELARRVRDEQFF
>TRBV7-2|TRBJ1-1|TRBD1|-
TGTGCCAGCAGCCTACAGGGGGCGAGGACTGAAGCTTTCTTT
CASSLQGARTEAFF
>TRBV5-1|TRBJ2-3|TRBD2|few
TGCGCCAGCAGCTTGGGACTAGCGGGCACAGATACGCAGTATTTT
CASSLGLAGTDTQYF
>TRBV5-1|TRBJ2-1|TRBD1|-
TGCGCCAGCGGCGACAGGGTAACGAACAATGAGCAGTTCTTC
CASGDRVTNNEQFF
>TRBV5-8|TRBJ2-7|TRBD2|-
TGTGCCAGCCAAGACTCGGGACTAGCGGGGGGCCCTACCTACGAGCAGTACTTC
CASQDSGLAGGPTYEQYF
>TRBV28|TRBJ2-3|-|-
TGTGCCAGCAGTTTACAGGGAAGGAGCACAGATACGCAGTATTTT
CASSLQGRSTDTQYF
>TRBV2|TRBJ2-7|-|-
TGTGCCAGCATAGAGGGACTCTCCTACGAGCAGTACTTC
CASIEGLSYEQYF
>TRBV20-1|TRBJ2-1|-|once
TGCAGTGCCCCCACCTACAATGAGCAGTTCTTC
CSAPTYNEQFF
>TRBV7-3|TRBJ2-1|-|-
TGTGCCAGCAGCTTAGGACTCTACAATGAGCAGTTCTTC
CASSLGLYNEQFF
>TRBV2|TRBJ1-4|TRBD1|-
TGTGCCAGCAGTACAAACGGACAGGGCGTTCAAGCAACTAATGAAAAACTGTTTTTT
CASSTNGQGVQATNEKLFF
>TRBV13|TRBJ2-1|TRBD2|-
TGTGCCAGCAGCTCCCGGCTAGCGGGAGGCTACAATGAGCAGTTCTTC
CASSSRLAGGYNEQFF
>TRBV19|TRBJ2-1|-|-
TGTGCCAGTAGTTCCGCCTATAGTAGTGAGCAGTTCTTC
CASSSAYSSEQFF
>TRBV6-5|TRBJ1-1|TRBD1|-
TGTGCCAGCAGTCCTGGGACAGCTGAAGCTTTCTTT
CASSPGTAEAFF